This entry features one T cell receptor (beta chain) sequence. TCRdb re-called the PCR reads with MiXCR, one entry per CDR3 protein. The sample shows about 510,000 distinct CDR3 sequences, around 21% of them seen only once. This record comes from a study of molecular identifiers for immune sequencing clone quantification. Study-level background: Five aliquots were made in replicates from the RNA of approximately 22,000 or 94,000 naive CD8 cells, and four were sequenced.

Germline V gives CDR1 DFQATT, CDR2 SNEGSKA (reference sequence). There are 15 residues in the CDR3. V lost 4 bases to trimming and J lost 2 bases; unmatched junction nucleotides: 10. The rearrangement uses TRBV20-1 and TRBJ2-7; 8 nucleotides line up with TRBD1. The receptor's source is a human donor in good health. Some libraries in this study had Jurkat cell RNA spiked in. Sequenced input: naive CD8+ T cells from blood, with Jurkat cell RNA spiked in. Subset of the sample: FACS-sorted CD8+CD4-CCR7+CD45RA+ naive T cells. DNA of the CDR3: TGCAGTGCTACACGCGACAGGGGCCGTGCCTACGAGCAGTACTTC. The encoded protein is CSATRDRGRAYEQYF.